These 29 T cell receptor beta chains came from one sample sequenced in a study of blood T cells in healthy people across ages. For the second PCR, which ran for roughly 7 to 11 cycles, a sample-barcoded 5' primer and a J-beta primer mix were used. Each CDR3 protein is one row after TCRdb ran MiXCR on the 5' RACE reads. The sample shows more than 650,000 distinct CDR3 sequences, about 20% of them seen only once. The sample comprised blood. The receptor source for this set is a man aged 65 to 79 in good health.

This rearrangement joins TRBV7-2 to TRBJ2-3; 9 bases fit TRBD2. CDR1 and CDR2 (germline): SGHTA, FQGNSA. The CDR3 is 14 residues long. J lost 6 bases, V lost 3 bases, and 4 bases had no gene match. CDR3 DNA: TGTGCCAGCAGCTTGGGACTAGCTCGGGATACGCAGTATTTT. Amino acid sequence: CASSLGLARDTQYF. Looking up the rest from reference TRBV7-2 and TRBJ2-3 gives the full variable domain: GAGVSQSPSNKVTEKGKDVELRCDPISGHTALYWYRQSLGQGLEFLIYFQGNSAPDKSGLPSDRFSAERTGGSVSTLTIQRTQQEDSAVYLCASSLGLARDTQYFGPGTRLTVL.

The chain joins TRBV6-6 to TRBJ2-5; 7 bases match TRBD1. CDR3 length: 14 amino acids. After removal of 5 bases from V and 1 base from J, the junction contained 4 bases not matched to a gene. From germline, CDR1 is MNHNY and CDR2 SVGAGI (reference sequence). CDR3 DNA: TGTGCCAGCAGTCGCAGACAGGGCCAAGAGACCCAGTACTTC. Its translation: CASSRRQGQETQYF.

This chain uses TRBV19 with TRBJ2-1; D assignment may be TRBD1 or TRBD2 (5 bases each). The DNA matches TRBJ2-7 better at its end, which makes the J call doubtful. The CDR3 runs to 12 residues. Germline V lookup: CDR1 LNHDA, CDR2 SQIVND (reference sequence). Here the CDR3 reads CASSLPLGRQYF. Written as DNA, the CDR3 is TGTGCCAGTAGTCTCCCGCTGGGACGGCAGTACTTC.

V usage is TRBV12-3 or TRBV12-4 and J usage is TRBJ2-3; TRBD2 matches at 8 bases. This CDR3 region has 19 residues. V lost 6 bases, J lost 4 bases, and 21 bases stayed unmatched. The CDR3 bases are TGTGCCAGCAGGTGGCTCCGAATCCCTCTGGCGGGAGGAGCAGATACGCAGTATTTT. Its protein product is CASRWLRIPLAGGADTQYF.

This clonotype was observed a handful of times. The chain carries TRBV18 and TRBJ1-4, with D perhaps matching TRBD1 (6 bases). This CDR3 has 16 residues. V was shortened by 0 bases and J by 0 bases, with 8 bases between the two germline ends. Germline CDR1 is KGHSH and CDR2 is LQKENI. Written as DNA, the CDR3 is TGTGCCAGCTCACCACCGACAGGAGCAACTAATGAAAAACTGTTTTTT. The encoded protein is CASSPPTGATNEKLFF.

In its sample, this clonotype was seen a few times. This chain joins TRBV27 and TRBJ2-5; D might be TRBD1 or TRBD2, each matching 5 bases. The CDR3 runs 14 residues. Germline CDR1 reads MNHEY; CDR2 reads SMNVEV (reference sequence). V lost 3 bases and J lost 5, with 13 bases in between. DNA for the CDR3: TGTGCCAGCAGTTTGTGGCAGGGCGGGGAGACCCAGTACTTC. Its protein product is CASSLWQGGETQYF.

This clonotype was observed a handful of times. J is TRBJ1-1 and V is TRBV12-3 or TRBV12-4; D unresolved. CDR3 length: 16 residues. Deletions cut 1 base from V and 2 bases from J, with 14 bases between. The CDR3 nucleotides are TGTGCCAGCAGTTTAGGACGATCCCCCCTTAACACTGAAGCTTTCTTT. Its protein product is CASSLGRSPLNTEAFF.

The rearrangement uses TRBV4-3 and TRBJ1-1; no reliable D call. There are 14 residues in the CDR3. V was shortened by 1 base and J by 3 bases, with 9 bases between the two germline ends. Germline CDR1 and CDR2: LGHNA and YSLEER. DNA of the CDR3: TGCGCCAGCAGCCAAGTTCGGGCCGACACTGAAGCTTTCTTT. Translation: CASSQVRADTEAFF.

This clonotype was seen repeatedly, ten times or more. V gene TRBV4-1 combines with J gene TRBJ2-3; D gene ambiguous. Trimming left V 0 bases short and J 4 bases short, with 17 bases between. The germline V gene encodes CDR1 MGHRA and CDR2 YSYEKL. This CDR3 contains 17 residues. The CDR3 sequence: CASSQDLGGYGADTQYF. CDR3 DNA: TGCGCCAGCAGCCAAGATCTAGGTGGTTATGGCGCAGATACGCAGTATTTT.

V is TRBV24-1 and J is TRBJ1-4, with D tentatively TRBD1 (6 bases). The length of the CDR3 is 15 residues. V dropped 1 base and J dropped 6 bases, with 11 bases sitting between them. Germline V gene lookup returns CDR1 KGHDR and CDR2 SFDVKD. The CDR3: CATSDFRGGYEKLFF. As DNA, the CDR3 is TGTGCCACCAGTGATTTTAGGGGGGGCTATGAAAAACTGTTTTTT.

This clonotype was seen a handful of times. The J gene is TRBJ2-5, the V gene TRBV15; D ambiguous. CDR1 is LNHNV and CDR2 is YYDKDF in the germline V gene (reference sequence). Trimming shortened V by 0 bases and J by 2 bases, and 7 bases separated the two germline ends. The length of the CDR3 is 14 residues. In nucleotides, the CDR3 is TGTGCCACCAGCAGAGACAAGCGACAAGAGACCCAGTACTTC. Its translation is CATSRDKRQETQYF.

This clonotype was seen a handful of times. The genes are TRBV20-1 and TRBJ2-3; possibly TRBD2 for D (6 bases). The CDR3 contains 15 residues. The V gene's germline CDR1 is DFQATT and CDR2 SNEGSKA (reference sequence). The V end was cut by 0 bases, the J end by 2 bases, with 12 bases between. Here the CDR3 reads CSARDQRGATDTQYF. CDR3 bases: TGCAGTGCTAGAGATCAACGCGGGGCCACAGATACGCAGTATTTT.

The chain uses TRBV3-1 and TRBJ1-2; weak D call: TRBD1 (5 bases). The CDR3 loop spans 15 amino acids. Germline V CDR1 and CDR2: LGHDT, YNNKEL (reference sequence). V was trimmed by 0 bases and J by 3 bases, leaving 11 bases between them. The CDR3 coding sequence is TGTGCCAGCAGCCAAGAGGATCCGGGGGACTATGGCTACACCTTC. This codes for CASSQEDPGDYGYTF.

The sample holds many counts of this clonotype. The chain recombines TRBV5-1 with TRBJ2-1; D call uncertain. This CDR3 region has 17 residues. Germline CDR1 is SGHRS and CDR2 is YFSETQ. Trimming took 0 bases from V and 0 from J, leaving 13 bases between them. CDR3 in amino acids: CASSLGYGMSSYNEQFF. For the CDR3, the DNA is TGCGCCAGCAGCTTGGGATATGGGATGAGCTCCTACAATGAGCAGTTCTTC.

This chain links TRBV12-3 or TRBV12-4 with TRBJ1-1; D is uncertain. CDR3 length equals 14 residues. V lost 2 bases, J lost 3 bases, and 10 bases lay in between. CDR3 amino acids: CASSLMEAYTEAFF. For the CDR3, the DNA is TGTGCCAGCAGTTTAATGGAGGCTTACACTGAAGCTTTCTTT.

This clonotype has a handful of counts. CDR3 sequence (DNA): TGTGCCAGCGGCATGGGAGGGAGCACAGATACGCAGTATTTT. It translates to CASGMGGSTDTQYF. The chain combines TRBV9 with TRBJ2-3; TRBD2 matches at 7 bases. This CDR3 contains 14 residues. Germline lookup yields CDR1 SGDLS and CDR2 YYNGEE. Losses at the gene ends were 7 bases for V and 0 bases for J; bases not matched to a gene: 5.

The DNA for the CDR3 is TGTGCCAGCAGCTTGCAGTCCGGAAACACCATATATTTT. Amino acid sequence: CASSLQSGNTIYF. V gene TRBV5-6 combines with J gene TRBJ1-3; D ambiguous. The germline V gene has CDR1 SGHDT and CDR2 YYEEEE. The length of the CDR3 is 13 residues. V was shortened by 1 base and J by 4 bases, with 6 bases between the two germline ends.

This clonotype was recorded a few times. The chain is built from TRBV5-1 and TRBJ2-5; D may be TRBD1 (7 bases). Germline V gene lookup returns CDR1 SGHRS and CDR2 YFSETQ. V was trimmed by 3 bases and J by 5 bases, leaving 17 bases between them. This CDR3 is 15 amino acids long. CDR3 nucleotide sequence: TGCGCCAGCAGCTCGGGGGACAGACTTACGGAGACCCAGTACTTC. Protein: CASSSGDRLTETQYF.

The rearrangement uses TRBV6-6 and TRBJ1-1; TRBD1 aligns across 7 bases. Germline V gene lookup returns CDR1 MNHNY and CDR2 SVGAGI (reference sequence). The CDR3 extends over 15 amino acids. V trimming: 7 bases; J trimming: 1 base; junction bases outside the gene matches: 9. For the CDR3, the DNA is TGTGCCAGCACCTCTCGAGACAGGGCGAACACTGAAGCTTTCTTT. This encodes CASTSRDRANTEAFF.

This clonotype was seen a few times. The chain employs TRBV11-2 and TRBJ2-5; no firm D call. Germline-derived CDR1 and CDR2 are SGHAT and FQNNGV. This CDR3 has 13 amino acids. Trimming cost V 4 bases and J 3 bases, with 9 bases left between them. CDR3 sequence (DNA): TGTGCCAGCAGCTACGGCGCGAAAGAGACCCAGTACTTC. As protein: CASSYGAKETQYF.

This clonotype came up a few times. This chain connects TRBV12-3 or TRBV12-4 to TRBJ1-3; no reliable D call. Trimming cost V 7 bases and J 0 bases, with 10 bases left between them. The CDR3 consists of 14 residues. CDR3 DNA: TGTGCCAGCACTAGGGATTTCTCTGGAAACACCATATATTTT. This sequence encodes CASTRDFSGNTIYF.

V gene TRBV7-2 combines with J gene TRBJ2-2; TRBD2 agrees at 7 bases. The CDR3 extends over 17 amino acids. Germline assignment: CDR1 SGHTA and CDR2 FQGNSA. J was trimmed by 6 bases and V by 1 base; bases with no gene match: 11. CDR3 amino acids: CASSLVGLVSHSGELFF. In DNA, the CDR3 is TGTGCCAGCAGCTTAGTTGGACTAGTGTCGCACTCCGGGGAGCTGTTTTTT.

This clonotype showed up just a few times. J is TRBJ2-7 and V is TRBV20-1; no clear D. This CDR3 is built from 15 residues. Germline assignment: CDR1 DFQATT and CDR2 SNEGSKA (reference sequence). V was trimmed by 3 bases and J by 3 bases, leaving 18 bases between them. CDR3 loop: CSARITGDNIYEQYF. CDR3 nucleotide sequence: TGCAGTGCTAGGATTACCGGAGACAACATCTACGAGCAGTACTTC.

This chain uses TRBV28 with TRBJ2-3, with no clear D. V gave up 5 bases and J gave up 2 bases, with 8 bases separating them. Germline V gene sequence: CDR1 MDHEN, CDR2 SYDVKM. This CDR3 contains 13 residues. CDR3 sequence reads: CASSPQFTDTQYF. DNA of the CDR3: TGTGCCAGCAGTCCCCAGTTCACAGATACGCAGTATTTT.

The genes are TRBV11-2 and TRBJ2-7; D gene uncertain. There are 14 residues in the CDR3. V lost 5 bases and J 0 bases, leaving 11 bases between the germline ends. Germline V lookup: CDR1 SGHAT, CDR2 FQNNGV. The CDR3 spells CASSRSPSSYEQYF. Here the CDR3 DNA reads TGTGCCAGCAGCAGATCGCCAAGCTCCTACGAGCAGTACTTC.

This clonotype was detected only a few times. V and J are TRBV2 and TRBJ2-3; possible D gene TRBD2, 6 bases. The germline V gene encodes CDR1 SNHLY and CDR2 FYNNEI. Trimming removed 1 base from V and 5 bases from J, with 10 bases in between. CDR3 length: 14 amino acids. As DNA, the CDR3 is TGTGCCAGCAGTGAAGGCGGGACCCAAGATACGCAGTATTTT. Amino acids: CASSEGGTQDTQYF.

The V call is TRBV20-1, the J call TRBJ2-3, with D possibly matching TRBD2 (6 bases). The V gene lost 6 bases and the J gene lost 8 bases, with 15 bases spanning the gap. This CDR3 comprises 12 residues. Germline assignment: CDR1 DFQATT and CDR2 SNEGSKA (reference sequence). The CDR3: CSAKGLSLTQYF. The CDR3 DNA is TGCAGTGCAAAGGGACTCAGCCTTACGCAGTATTTT.

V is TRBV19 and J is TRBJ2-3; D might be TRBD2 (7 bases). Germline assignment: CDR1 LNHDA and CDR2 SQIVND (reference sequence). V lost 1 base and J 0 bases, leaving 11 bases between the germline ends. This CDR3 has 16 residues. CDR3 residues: CASSIVRGPSTDTQYF. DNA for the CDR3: TGTGCCAGTAGTATAGTGCGGGGGCCTAGCACAGATACGCAGTATTTT.

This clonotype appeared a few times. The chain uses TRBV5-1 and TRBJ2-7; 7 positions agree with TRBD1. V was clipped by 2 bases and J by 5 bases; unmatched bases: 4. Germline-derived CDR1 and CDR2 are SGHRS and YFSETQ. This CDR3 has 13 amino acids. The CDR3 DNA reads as TGCGCCAGCAGCTTCCGACAGGGCCACGAGCAGTACTTC. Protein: CASSFRQGHEQYF.